Detailed here is one T cell receptor beta chain. Its antigen has not been determined. A far larger clone is only one base removed, so a read error is likely. The missing conserved phenylalanine or tryptophan at the end of this CDR3 makes a read error likely. Libraries were constructed by multiplex PCR. Sequenced on an Illumina HiSeq 4000. CDR3 regions were amplified by Arm-PCR with iRepertoire HTBI primers to construct TCR beta libraries. Before sequencing, the PCR products went through gel purification. In the source study's methods: A total of around 59 TRBV and 14 TRBJ segments were identified across samples and were used for gene usage analysis of CDR3 amino acid clonotypes. COPE and FqMerger were used to merge the filtered high-quality paired reads into contigs. BLAST was used to align contigs to IMGT TRBV, TRBD and TRBJ reference genes, and CDR3 was defined according to IMGT. Any clonotype with a frequency above 0.1% was classified as a highly expanded clone. Shannon entropy served as the measure of repertoire diversity, while the Gini coefficient captured V-J evenness. A clonotype found in more than one individual was treated as public. The public reads were reanalyzed by TCRdb: fastp trimming at Q25, MiXCR alignment, in-frame beta chains only. One record per CDR3 amino acid sequence lists the most common genes and DNA. TCRdb's processing, not the study's, gives the V and J calls here. The table for this sample lists around 460,000 distinct CDR3 sequences; 12% to 15% of them were counted only once. The ten largest account for about a sixth of the sample.

This sample stems from a study of regulatory T cells in long-lasting Graves disease (dated by TCRdb to the early 2020s). Regarding the study in general: Newly diagnosed Graves' disease patients had taken antithyroid drugs for less than 3 months. Peripheral blood TCR sequencing and RNA sequencing compared persistent Graves' disease patients with newly diagnosed Graves' disease patients. The study was registered as a clinical trial and conducted in China. TCR sequencing covered about 13 persistent and 20 or so newly diagnosed Graves' disease patients, some 33 samples in total.

The sample's time point, from its label and the paper: newly diagnosed GD, antithyroid drugs for less than 3 months. For both TCR sequencing and RNA sequencing, RNA was extracted from PBMCs in TRIzol. Graves' disease was diagnosed according to American Thyroid Association guidelines. The patients came from an endocrinology department in Xi'an, China. Each patient gave 7.5 to 10 milliliters of peripheral blood, collected in an EDTA anticoagulant tube. PBMCs were isolated by Ficoll Paque Plus density gradient separation without further T cell sorting. An Agilent 2100 Bioanalyzer and agarose gel were used to check RNA quality, while a NanoDrop 2000 measured RNA concentration. Overall study outcomes, separate from this receptor: Compared with newly diagnosed patients, persistent Graves' disease patients had lower TCR Shannon entropy and fewer highly expanded clones, which suggests clonal expansion. The authors noted that the small sample size was a limitation that may lower accuracy. Sequencing and analysis were restricted to the TCR beta chain. A larger number of public clonotypes was shared among persistent patients (about 2,700) than among newly diagnosed patients (about 990). Preferential use of TRBV28, TRBJ1-2 and TRBJ2-5 was observed in persistent disease, whereas TRBV20-1 and TRBJ2-1 were favored in newly diagnosed disease. Only peripheral blood was studied, because thyroid tissue, the primary lesion, was inaccessible.

The CDR3 region is 13 residues in length, termini included. Only CDR3 DNA remains: 39 bases, in frame from the first base. Per the germline V gene, SGHRS is the CDR1 and YFSETQ is the CDR2. For this chain, trimming is 4 bases at the V end and 0 bases at the J end, and the number of junction bases without a gene match is 1. These same data were also listed under a study on T cells in Graves' hyperthyroidism and ophthalmopathy. The second paper states: Stable Graves' hyperthyroidism was defined as the absence of progression to ophthalmopathy over 18 months of follow-up. The hyperthyroidism patients were between 18 and 65 years old and newly diagnosed, with a disease duration of less than 2 months. Patients with uncontrolled infections, other autoimmune diseases, pregnancy or lactation were excluded. Clinical symptoms, serum thyroxine and TRAb, thyroid ultrasound, and orbital computed tomography formed the basis for the diagnoses. For the first round of RT-PCR on the TCR CDR3, the HTBI primer set was used together with the Qiagen OneStep RT-PCR kit. Most expanded thyroid clonotypes (frequency above 0.001) were also detected in blood, a finding suggesting that blood repertoires may reflect thyroid immune responses. Ophthalmopathy was separated from stable hyperthyroidism by a 13 V-J signature model, with about 86% sensitivity and approximately 81% specificity obtained in cross-validation and 80%/75% obtained in testing. In validation, the model predicted progression to ophthalmopathy with roughly 70% sensitivity and over 72% specificity, a median of about 6.7 months before onset. TCR V-J signatures able to tell the groups apart were searched for in a discovery cohort of 95 or so patients, of whom over 40 had Graves' ophthalmopathy and about 55 had stable Graves' hyperthyroidism. Prospective prediction of ophthalmopathy was tested in an independent validation cohort consisting of some 19 hyperthyroidism patients and some 17 patients who later progressed to ophthalmopathy. The approximately 100 discovery patients were randomly divided into training and test sets at a 7:3 ratio. Thyroid tissue and blood T-cell repertoires from about 6 Graves' hyperthyroidism patients were also compared in the study. Following sampling, methimazole starting at 30 mg daily was given to hyperthyroidism patients, and high-dose intravenous methylprednisolone was given to ophthalmopathy patients. Libraries were constructed in a second round of multiplex PCR, after which size selection and purification were performed. Libraries were sequenced paired-end with 100 bp reads on an Illumina HiSeq2000. Raw data were processed with SOAPnuke, discarding reads with adapters, uncalled bases, mean Phred below 15, or no exact constant-primer or identifier match. High-quality paired reads were merged using COPE v1.2.5, and each unique nucleotide sequence was defined as a clonotype. MiTCR v1.1 was used to align clonotypes to the IMGT TRBV, TRBD and TRBJ reference segments. The analysis included only V-J combinations with a frequency above 0.0001, which together covered 99% to 99.2% of the repertoires. A TCS score was defined as the ratio of F50 (clonal expansion) to E x V (chaos), with BLOSUM62-based TCRdist applied between CDR3 peptides within each V-J. Welch's t-statistics and random forest reduced around 550 V-J features to 13, which were used in a naive Bayes classifier (R e1071). No statistical method was used to set the sample size in advance, and investigators knew the group allocation. According to the paper, TCR Vbeta CDR3 sequencing was carried out on around 140 peripheral blood samples, which came from 40 to 45 ophthalmopathy, approximately 78 hyperthyroidism and roughly 17 progressor patients.

The rearrangement combines TRBV5-1 with TRBJ2-7; 7 bases in the junction line up with TRBD1. This material consisted of peripheral blood mononuclear cells (PBMCs), taken at new diagnosis, from a patient treated with antithyroid drugs. The origin of this receptor is a woman aged 50 to 60 with Graves disease. Donor details come from another sample of the same person, matched by shared clones. The CDR3 protein: CASSRTGSYEQYS. The DNA sequence is TGCGCCAGCAGCCGGACAGGCTCCTACGAGCAGTACTCC.